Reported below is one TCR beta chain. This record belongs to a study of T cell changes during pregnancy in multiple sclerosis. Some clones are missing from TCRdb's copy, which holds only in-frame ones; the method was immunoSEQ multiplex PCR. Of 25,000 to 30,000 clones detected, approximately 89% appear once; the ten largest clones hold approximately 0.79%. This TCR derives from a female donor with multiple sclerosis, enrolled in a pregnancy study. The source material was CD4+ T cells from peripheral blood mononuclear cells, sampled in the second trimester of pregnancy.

CDR3 amino acids: CASSLMHSEAFF. The CDR3 DNA reads TGTGCCAGCAGTTTGATGCATAGTGAAGCTTTCTTT. This chain links TRBV28 with TRBJ1-1; D remains ambiguous. The CDR3 runs to 12 residues. V was clipped by 3 bases and J by 7 bases, with 9 bases between them. Germline V gene sequence: CDR1 MDHEN, CDR2 SYDVKM. Complete variable domain (other parts from reference TRBV28 and TRBJ1-1): DVKVTQSSRYLVKRTGEKVFLECVQDMDHENMFWYRQDPGLGLRLIYFSYDVKMKEKGDIPEGYSVSREKKERFSLILESASTNQTSMYLCASSLMHSEAFFGQGTRLTVV.